Each of the 14 T cell receptor beta chains below was sequenced from the same sample in a study of beta chain features in type 1 diabetes. The isolated RNA, all of it, was reverse transcribed, so expressed TCRB transcripts were what got sequenced. Clones were sequenced by immunoSEQ multiplex PCR, and TCRdb holds only the in-frame ones, with some missing. The table has some 500,000 clones, about 10% seen once. The specimen was naive CD4+ T cells from blood. The receptors stem from a woman in her late teens or twenties in good health.

In this sample, this clone turned up a few times. V is TRBV5-4 and J is TRBJ2-2; no definite D call. V lost 4 bases and J lost 3, with 13 bases in between. Germline CDR1 reads SGHNT; CDR2 reads YYREEE (reference sequence). CDR3 length equals 15 residues. The CDR3 DNA sequence: TGTGCCAGCAGCACTGTTAGCCGGGACACCGGGGAGCTGTTTTTT. As protein: CASSTVSRDTGELFF.

This sequence joins TRBV12-5 and TRBJ2-1; D possibly matches TRBD1 or TRBD2 (5 bases each). V dropped 2 bases and J dropped 2 bases, with 19 bases sitting between them. The V gene's germline CDR1 is LGHNT and CDR2 FRNRAP. The CDR3 extends over 18 amino acids. DNA for the CDR3: TGTGCTAGTGGTTTGTCAACCGAGGGGTTCTCGCCCTACAATGAGCAGTTCTTC. It encodes CASGLSTEGFSPYNEQFF.

This clone was detected only a few times. The chain's CDR3 is CASSQSTGGPQGYTF. CDR3 DNA: TGTGCCAGCAGCCAGAGTACAGGGGGCCCTCAGGGCTACACCTTC. The V call is TRBV16, the J call TRBJ1-2, with 9 bases identical to TRBD1. The germline V gene has CDR1 KGHSY and CDR2 FQNENV. The CDR3 length is 15 residues. Losses at the gene ends were 3 bases for V and 8 bases for J; bases not matched to a gene: 10.

J is TRBJ2-7 and V is TRBV13; 10 bases fit TRBD1. Per germline, CDR1 PRHDT and CDR2 FYEKMQ (reference sequence). V lost 4 bases to trimming and J lost 3 bases; unmatched junction nucleotides: 9. The CDR3 loop spans 16 amino acids. The CDR3 bases are TGTGCCAGCAGCTCAGGCCGACGGGACAGGGGCTACGAGCAGTACGTC. Translating it yields CASSSGRRDRGYEQYV.

This clone was seen more than once but under ten times. The rearrangement links TRBV7-9 to TRBJ1-2, with D unresolved. From germline, CDR1 is SEHNR and CDR2 FQNEAQ (reference sequence). V was clipped by 5 bases and J by 4 bases, with 14 bases between them. The CDR3 contains 14 residues. The CDR3 sequence: CASSQQNYSYGYTF. CDR3 nucleotides: TGTGCCAGCAGCCAACAGAACTACTCCTATGGCTACACCTTC.

The chain has TRBV19 and TRBJ2-1; 10 bases align to TRBD2. V dropped 5 bases and J dropped 3; count of bases not matched to a gene: 13. This CDR3 has 18 amino acids. The germline CDR1 and CDR2 sequences are LNHDA and SQIVND (reference sequence). In DNA form, the CDR3 reads TGTGCCAGTAGTCTCCCGGGACTAGCGCCCAGAAGCTACAATGAGCAGTTCTTC. It is translated as CASSLPGLAPRSYNEQFF.

This clone was picked up a small number of times. The genes are TRBV2 and TRBJ2-2; D might be TRBD2 (5 bases). Germline loops: CDR1 SNHLY, CDR2 FYNNEI. CDR3 length equals 13 residues. The V and J ends lost 4 bases and 4 bases respectively, with 7 bases between them. CDR3 protein: CASSARVTGELFF. The DNA of the CDR3 is TGTGCCAGCAGTGCGAGGGTCACCGGGGAGCTGTTTTTT.

V is TRBV29-1 and J is TRBJ2-1, with no clear D. The CDR3 contains 13 residues. Trimming left V 6 bases short and J 7 bases short, with 16 bases between. CDR1 is SQVTM and CDR2 is ANQGSEA in the germline V gene. The CDR3 coding sequence is TGCAGCGTAAAAGCCCATCCCCTGAATGAGCAGTTCTTC. This sequence encodes CSVKAHPLNEQFF.

In this sample, this clone turned up a few times. The chain employs TRBV4-1 and TRBJ2-3; 7 positions agree with TRBD1. Germline V gene lookup returns CDR1 MGHRA and CDR2 YSYEKL. This CDR3 has 17 residues. Trimming took 3 bases from V and 1 from J; bases not matched to a gene: 10. CDR3 DNA sequence: TGCGCCAGCAGCCACACCCATTCCGACAGGGGCACAGATACGCAGTATTTT. This gives the protein CASSHTHSDRGTDTQYF.

CDR3 protein: CASSPSGTFHTDTQYF. CDR3 sequence (DNA): TGTGCCAGCAGCCCAAGCGGGACTTTTCACACAGATACGCAGTATTTT. The chain is built from TRBV9 and TRBJ2-3, with TRBD2 matching over 7 bases. The CDR3 length is 16 residues. The germline gives CDR1 SGDLS, CDR2 YYNGEE. The ends lost 4 bases at V and 2 bases at J; junction bases unmatched: 10.

The chain recombines TRBV19 with TRBJ1-6; 7 bases fit TRBD1. Trimming took 5 bases from V and 10 from J; bases not matched to a gene: 8. The CDR3 extends over 14 amino acids. Per germline, CDR1 LNHDA and CDR2 SQIVND (reference sequence). In DNA, the CDR3 is TGTGCCAGTAGTTCCGGGACAGTTTTGTCACCCCTCCACTTT. It codes for CASSSGTVLSPLHF.

This clone was counted between two and nine times. Since a much larger clone is just one base distant, this may be a read error. The J gene is TRBJ2-6, the V gene TRBV28; D is unclear. This CDR3 is 15 amino acids long. Germline V CDR1 and CDR2: MDHEN, SYDVKM. CDR3 sequence: CASSSQAGVTNGLTF. Written as DNA, the CDR3 is TGTGCCAGCAGTTCGCAAGCCGGTGTGACCAACGGCCTGACTTTC. Together with reference TRBV28 and TRBJ2-6, the CDR3 gives the full variable domain: DVKVTQSSRYLVKRTGEKVFLECVQDMDHENMFWYRQDPGLGLRLIYFSYDVKMKEKGDIPEGYSVSREKKERFSLILESASTNQTSMYLCASSSQAGVTNGLTFGAGSRLTVL.

This clone was found a few times. The genes are TRBV15 and TRBJ2-2; D gene unclear. The CDR3 sequence is 14 residues long. Germline CDR1 reads LNHNV; CDR2 reads YYDKDF (reference sequence). Trimming took off 0 bases at V and 3 bases at J, with 5 bases between the two ends. CDR3 sequence (DNA): TGTGCCACCAGCAGAGATCGGTACACCGGGGAGCTGTTTTTT. Amino acid sequence: CATSRDRYTGELFF.

This sequence joins TRBV4-2 and TRBJ2-5; D possibly matches TRBD1 or TRBD2 (6 bases each). This CDR3 spans 15 amino acids. From germline, CDR1 is LGHNA and CDR2 YNFKEQ. The ends were cut back, 4 bases at V and 0 bases at J, with 12 bases in the middle. The CDR3 sequence is CASSPAGHYQETQYF. CDR3 nucleotides: TGTGCCAGCAGCCCGGCGGGACACTACCAAGAGACCCAGTACTTC.